Included here is one T cell receptor (beta chain) sequence, with context. Its antigen is not known. These data originate in a study of shared clonotypes between healthy human individuals. Overall study results and limits: The generation probabilities recorded for non-shared clonotypes fell below those of clonotypes shared by all four donors.

Donors comprised only Caucasian adults living in Nashville, Tennessee. Assay execution took place at the deep level. Tens of thousands of T cell genomes (about 0.2 ug DNA) went into each sorted-subset replicate. Sequenced by immunoSEQ multiplex PCR; TCRdb stores in-frame clones only, minus some. The sample lists roughly 2 million clones, around 95% occurring once. V shed 1 base and J shed 7 bases, with 11 bases lying between them. Germline V gene sequence: CDR1 LGHNA, CDR2 YSLEER. This CDR3 contains 13 residues. V gene TRBV4-3 combines with J gene TRBJ2-7; D is unresolved. The sample comprised naive CD4+ T cells sorted from blood. Indicated subset: CD45RA+ positively selected. This TCR was recovered from a man younger than 35 in good health. Here the CDR3 DNA reads TGCGCCAGCAGCCAAGGGGAAAGACGTGAGCAGTACTTC. This encodes CASSQGERREQYF.